The entry that follows covers one T cell receptor (beta chain) sequence. The V gene's germline CDR1 is LNHDA and CDR2 SQIVND (reference sequence). CDR3 length equals 15 residues. V shed 5 bases, J shed 6 bases, and the junction held 8 bases outside the gene matches. Measured with immunoSEQ multiplex PCR; TCRdb has only the in-frame clones, and not every one. This sample has some 48,000 clones; around four fifths occur once, and the top ten carry 20% to 25%. The sample comes from a study of OX40 agonist ivuxolimab in advanced cancers. Study background: Males comprised 70% to 85% of the group, whose mean age was about 61 years (range about 20 to 90).

Sequenced here: CD4+ or CD8+ T cells sorted from blood, sampled in a trial of the OX40 agonist ivuxolimab. The TCR originated in an adult with an advanced solid tumor such as melanoma, head and neck, liver or kidney cancer. The rearrangement uses TRBV19 and TRBJ2-1; 9 nucleotides match TRBD1. The CDR3 DNA reads TGTGCCAGTAGTCTCACAGGGGGCGCGGGCAATGAGCAGTTCTTC. As protein: CASSLTGGAGNEQFF.